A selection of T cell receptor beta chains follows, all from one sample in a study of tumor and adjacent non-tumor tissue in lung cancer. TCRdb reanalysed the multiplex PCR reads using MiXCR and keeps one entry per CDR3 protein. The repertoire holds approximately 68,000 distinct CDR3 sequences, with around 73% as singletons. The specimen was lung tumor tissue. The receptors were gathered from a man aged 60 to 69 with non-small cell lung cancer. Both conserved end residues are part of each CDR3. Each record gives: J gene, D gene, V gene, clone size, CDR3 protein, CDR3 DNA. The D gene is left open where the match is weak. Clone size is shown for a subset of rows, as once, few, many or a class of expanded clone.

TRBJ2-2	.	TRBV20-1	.	CNASYQPTGELFF	TGCAATGCTAGTTATCAGCCCACCGGGGAGCTGTTTTTT
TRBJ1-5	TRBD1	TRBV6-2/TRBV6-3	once	CASNSTGEGDQLQHF	TGTGCCAGCAACTCTACAGGGGAAGGGGATCAGCTCCAGCATTTT
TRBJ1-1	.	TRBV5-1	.	CASSFGSGDFTEAFF	TGCGCCAGCAGCTTTGGCTCAGGGGACTTCACTGAAGCTTTCTTT
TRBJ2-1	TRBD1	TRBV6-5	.	CACSYSTGYETQFF	TGTGCCTGCAGTTACTCGACAGGGTACGAGACCCAGTTCTTC
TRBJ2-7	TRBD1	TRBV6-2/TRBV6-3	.	CATERDSTTYEQYF	TGTGCCACGGAACGGGACAGCACGACTTACGAGCAGTACTTC
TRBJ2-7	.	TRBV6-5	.	CVSNYGTGQVYEQYF	TGTGTCAGCAATTACGGGACTGGACAGGTTTACGAGCAGTATTTC
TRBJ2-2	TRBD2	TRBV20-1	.	CTATLPGGPETGELFF	TGCACTGCTACTTTACCGGGAGGACCGGAGACCGGGGAGCTGTTTTTT
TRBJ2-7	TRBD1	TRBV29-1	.	CSVRAGTGRKEQHF	TGCAGCGTCAGAGCCGGGACAGGGCGCAAGGAGCAGCACTTC
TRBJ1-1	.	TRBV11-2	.	CASSLKNAEAFF	TGTGCCAGCAGCTTAAAGAACGCTGAAGCTTTCTTT
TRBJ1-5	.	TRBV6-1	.	CASTEDTRQPQRF	TGTGCCAGCACGGAAGACACGCGTCAGCCCCAACGTTTT
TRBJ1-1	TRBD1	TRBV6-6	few	CARTARTGGNEAFF	TGTGCCAGAACTGCCCGGACAGGGGGGAATGAAGCTTTCTTT
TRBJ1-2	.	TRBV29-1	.	CSVENSSHYGNTF	TGCAGCGTTGAGAATTCTAGCCACTATGGCAACACCTTC
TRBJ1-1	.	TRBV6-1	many	CASSDPQGTEAFF	TGTGCCAGCAGTGACCCACAAGGCACTGAAGCTTTCTTT
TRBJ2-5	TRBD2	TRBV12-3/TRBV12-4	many	CASSLASGFQETQYF	TGTGCCAGCAGTTTGGCTAGCGGCTTCCAAGAGACCCAGTACTTC
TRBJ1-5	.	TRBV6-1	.	CASNPSLSNQAQQF	TGTGCCAGCAACCCCTCTCTGAGCAATCAGGCCCAGCAGTTT
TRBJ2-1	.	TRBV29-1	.	CSVRAQQKNEQFF	TGCAGCGTGCGGGCGCAACAAAAGAATGAGCAGTTCTTC
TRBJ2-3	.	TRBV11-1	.	CASSPDMGRSGDKQYF	TGTGCCAGCAGCCCGGACATGGGGCGTTCCGGAGATAAGCAGTATTTT
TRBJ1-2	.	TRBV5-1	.	CASSETSGTADGYSF	TGCGCCAGCAGCGAGACCTCCGGGACGGCTGATGGCTACAGCTTC
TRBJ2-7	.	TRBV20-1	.	CSATITEGHRHEQYF	TGCAGTGCTACTATTACGGAAGGACACAGACACGAGCAGTACTTC
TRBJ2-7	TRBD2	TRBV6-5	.	CASSYSRRETVDQYF	TGTGCCAGCAGTTACTCTAGGCGGGAGACGGTGGATCAGTACTTC
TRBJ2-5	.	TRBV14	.	CARSQRHLQEKQYF	TGTGCCAGAAGCCAACGGCACCTCCAAGAGAAACAGTACTTC
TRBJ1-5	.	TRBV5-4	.	CTSSPIEREAGDMQHF	TGTACCAGCAGCCCTATCGAGCGGGAGGCGGGAGATATGCAGCATTTT
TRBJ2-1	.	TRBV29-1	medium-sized	CSEQGSHNEQFF	TGCAGCGAACAAGGGTCCCACAATGAGCAGTTCTTC
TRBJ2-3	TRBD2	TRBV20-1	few	CSFYAREGNTDTQYF	TGCAGTTTTTACGCTCGGGAGGGGAACACAGATACGCAATATTTT
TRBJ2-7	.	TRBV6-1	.	CASTAVAAGGPSYEQYF	TGTGCCAGCACTGCGGTAGCGGCTGGAGGGCCCTCCTACGAGCAGTACTTC
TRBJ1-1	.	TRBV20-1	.	CSAPGQANTEALF	TGCAGTGCCCCCGGGCAGGCGAACACTGAAGCCTTGTTT
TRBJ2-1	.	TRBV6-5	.	CASSLVRGSYNEQFF	TGTGCCAGCAGTCTAGTACGGGGGTCTTACAATGAGCAGTTCTTC
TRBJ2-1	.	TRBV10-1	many	CASSSLEGRNEQFF	TGCGCCAGCAGTAGTCTCGAAGGACGCAATGAGCAGTTCTTC
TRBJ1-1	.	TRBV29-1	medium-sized	CSAYMTRTEAFF	TGCAGCGCCTACATGACTCGGACTGAAGCTTTCTTT
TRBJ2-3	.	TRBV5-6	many	CASSSQTTDTQYF	TGTGCCAGCAGCTCCCAGACCACAGATACGCAGTATTTT
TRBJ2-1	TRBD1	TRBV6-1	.	CVSTPAPRTGVGEQFF	TGTGTCAGCACCCCAGCCCCTCGGACAGGGGTTGGTGAGCAGTTCTTC
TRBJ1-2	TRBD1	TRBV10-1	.	CASTKTGGPLSYGYTF	TGCGCCAGCACCAAGACAGGGGGCCCTTTGAGCTATGGCTACACCTTC
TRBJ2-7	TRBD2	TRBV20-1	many	CSARDLWGTSGTEMGLSYEQYF	TGCAGTGCTAGAGACCTCTGGGGGACTAGCGGGACCGAGATGGGGCTCTCCTACGAGCAGTACTTC
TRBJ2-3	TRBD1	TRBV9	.	CASGTQGISTDTQYF	TGTGCCAGCGGCACACAGGGGATAAGCACAGATACGCAGTATTTT
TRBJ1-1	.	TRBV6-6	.	CASRLTGNTETFF	TGTGCCAGCAGGTTGACGGGGAATACTGAAACTTTCTTT
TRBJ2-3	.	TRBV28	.	CASTSSGLDTQYF	TGTGCCAGCACCTCCTCCGGCCTAGATACGCAGTATTTT
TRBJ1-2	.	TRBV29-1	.	CSVSPQQGRGHTF	TGCAGTGTCTCACCCCAACAGGGTCGCGGCCACACCTTC
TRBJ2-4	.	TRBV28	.	CASSSRRNGLAKNIQYF	TGTGCCAGCAGTTCTCGTCGAAATGGGCTAGCCAAAAACATTCAGTACTTC
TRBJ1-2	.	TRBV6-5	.	CVSRPRARERQGYTF	TGTGTCAGCAGACCAAGGGCCAGGGAGCGCCAAGGCTACACCTTC
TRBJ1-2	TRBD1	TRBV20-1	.	CNDGAGTEHF	TGCAATGATGGGGCCGGGACAGAACACTTC
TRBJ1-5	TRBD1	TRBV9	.	CASSIGGGNQPQHF	TGTGCCAGCAGCATAGGGGGCGGCAATCAGCCCCAGCATTTT
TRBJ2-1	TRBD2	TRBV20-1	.	CSAPGTSGGRDYNEQFF	TGCAGTGCACCCGGGACTAGCGGGGGGAGGGATTACAATGAGCAGTTTTTC
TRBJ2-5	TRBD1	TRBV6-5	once	CASSYSRQGIETQYF	TGTGCCAGTAGTTACTCGAGACAGGGGATTGAGACCCAGTACTTC
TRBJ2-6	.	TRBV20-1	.	CSARVQRDRSGTNVLTF	TGCAGTGCTAGAGTTCAGCGTGATCGCTCTGGGACCAACGTCCTGACTTTC
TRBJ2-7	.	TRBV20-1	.	CSGLVENSHEQYF	TGCAGTGGATTAGTGGAGAATTCCCACGAGCAGTACTTC
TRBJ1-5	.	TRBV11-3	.	CASSLVRRRTNQHQHF	TGCGCCAGCAGCTTAGTTCGCAGGCGGACCAATCAGCATCAGCATTTT
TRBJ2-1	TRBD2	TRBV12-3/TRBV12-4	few	CANSPGLKEQFF	TGTGCAAACAGTCCGGGACTAAAGGAACAGTTCTTC
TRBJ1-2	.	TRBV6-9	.	CANRYLGYYGYTF	TGTGCCAACAGATATTTGGGGTACTATGGCTACACCTTC
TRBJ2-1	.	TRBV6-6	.	CTSETPLDNEQFF	TGTACCAGTGAGACACCGTTAGACAATGAGCAGTTCTTC
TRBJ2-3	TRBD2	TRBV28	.	CASSGRSGRAIDTQFF	TGTGCCAGCAGTGGAAGGAGCGGGAGGGCGATAGATACGCAGTTTTTT
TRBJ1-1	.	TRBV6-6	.	CASSMQALNTEAFF	TGTGCCAGCAGTATGCAGGCCCTGAACACTGAAGCTTTCTTT
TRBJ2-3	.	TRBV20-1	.	CSVRTQQRITDTQCF	TGCAGTGTTAGAACACAACAGAGAATCACTGATACGCAGTGTTTT
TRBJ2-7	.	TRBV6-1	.	CAIGALGSGSYEQYF	TGTGCCATCGGTGCCCTGGGTAGCGGCTCCTACGAGCAGTACTTC
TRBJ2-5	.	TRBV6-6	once	CASSFAKGDEETQYF	TGTGCCAGCAGTTTCGCAAAGGGGGATGAAGAGACGCAGTACTTC
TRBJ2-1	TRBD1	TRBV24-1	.	CATSYMGQSAWNEQFF	TGTGCCACCAGCTATATGGGACAGTCCGCCTGGAATGAGCAGTTCTTC